Below are 3 T cell receptor beta chains sequenced from a single sample in a study of regulatory T cells in long-lasting Graves disease. iRepertoire HTBI primers and Arm-PCR of CDR3 regions built TCR beta libraries. From the multiplex PCR reads, TCRdb called clonotypes with MiXCR, one entry per CDR3 protein. The sample consists of approximately 350,000 distinct CDR3 sequences, over 15% of them appearing once. Indicated time point: newly diagnosed GD, antithyroid drugs for less than 3 months. Preparation of the TCR library used RNA extracted from PBMCs. The same data also went into a second study, on T cells in Graves' hyperthyroidism and ophthalmopathy.

The sequencing used peripheral blood mononuclear cells (PBMCs), collected at new diagnosis, from a patient treated with antithyroid drugs. These receptors all come from a middle-aged man with Graves disease.

This clonotype appeared many times. This sequence joins TRBV5-1 and TRBJ1-5, with 10 bases aligning to TRBD1. V was pared by 3 bases and J by 3 bases, with 3 bases of the junction left unmatched. Germline loops: CDR1 SGHRS, CDR2 YFSETQ. This CDR3 comprises 15 residues. The CDR3 region is CASSWTGGNNQPQHF. The CDR3 bases are TGCGCCAGCAGCTGGACAGGGGGAAACAATCAGCCCCAGCATTTT.

This clonotype was counted ten times or more. The chain employs TRBV27 and TRBJ2-1; unclear D gene. V lost 6 bases to trimming and J lost 4 bases, with 13 bases between them. Germline values: CDR1 MNHEY, CDR2 SMNVEV (reference sequence). The CDR3 is 14 amino acids. CDR3 sequence (DNA): TGTGCCAGCAGCTCAAACCGGGTTTACAATGAGCAGTTCTTC. It codes for CASSSNRVYNEQFF.

This clonotype was detected a few times. The rearrangement links TRBV18 to TRBJ1-1, with a tentative D call TRBD1 (5 bases). This CDR3 contains 15 residues. V gave up 2 bases and J gave up 7 bases, with 17 bases separating them. Looked up from germline, CDR1 is KGHSH and CDR2 is LQKENI. The CDR3 nucleotides read TGTGCCAGCTCACCAACGTGGGCCGGGACGAATGAAGCTTTCTTT. Its translation: CASSPTWAGTNEAFF.